This T cell receptor beta chain was recorded in a study of T cells in Graves' hyperthyroidism and ophthalmopathy. This clonotype was counted between two and nine times. Germline assignment: CDR1 SGHRS and CDR2 YFSETQ. The ends lost 1 base at V and 5 bases at J; junction bases unmatched: 7. This CDR3 spans 16 amino acids. Authors of the study amplified TCR beta CDR3 regions from RNA transcripts. When the TCR CDR3 underwent first-round RT-PCR, the HTBI primer set was used. TCRdb analysed the multiplex PCR reads with MiXCR anew, one entry per CDR3 protein. The sample holds 400,000 or so distinct CDR3 sequences; about an eighth are singletons and the top ten take 25% to 30%.

The sequencing sample was made of blood. V gene TRBV5-1 combines with J gene TRBJ2-2, with 8 positions matching TRBD2. This receptor was taken from a man aged 45-60 years with Graves' ophthalmopathy. CDR3 residues: CASSLIRAGVTGELFF. The CDR3 bases are TGCGCCAGCAGCTTGATTCGAGCGGGAGTGACCGGGGAGCTGTTTTTT.